This is a list of T cell receptor beta chains from one sample in a study of PD-1 blockade in classical Hodgkin lymphoma. Profiling relied on immunoSEQ multiplex PCR, and the TCRdb table lists in-frame clones only, not all of them. The data contain some 17,000 clones, around 75% of them singletons. Sequences were derived from peripheral blood mononuclear cells (PBMCs), sampled at baseline. The receptor set was obtained from a human donor with classical Hodgkin lymphoma. The conserved cysteine and the conserved F or W are not part of the CDR3 here. A D gene is named only where the DNA matches it firmly. Size values are once, few and many counts, or a class for expanded clones, and some rows have none.

cdr3_aa j_call d_call v_call clone_size
ASSSGGADYEQY TRBJ2-7 TRBD2 TRBV10-1 .
ASSDRTGRDGNTIY TRBJ1-3 TRBD1 TRBV2 large
ASRGGSREQY TRBJ2-7 TRBD2 TRBV5-1 .
ARRGGREVANEQF TRBJ2-1 TRBD2 TRBV2 .
ASSLFGEQY TRBJ2-7 . TRBV11-2 .
ASRKAATSGNTIY TRBJ1-3 . TRBV7-6 .
ASSFIGGSSYEQY TRBJ2-7 . TRBV7-2 .
ASSHRGKLF TRBJ1-4 TRBD1 TRBV27 .
AWSLSFRNAGGTEAF TRBJ1-1 . TRBV30 .
ASSPPGLSYEQY TRBJ2-7 . TRBV18 .
ASSLAFRNTEAF TRBJ1-1 . TRBV27 .
ASRVGGGDTQY TRBJ2-3 . TRBV7-9 large
SVVGRGTGRSYGYT TRBJ1-2 . TRBV29-1 few
ASSSSRDIITTAF TRBJ1-1 . TRBV19 .
ASSSRGATGMDTEAF TRBJ1-1 TRBD1 TRBV7-9 .
ASSSGGSTEAF TRBJ1-1 . TRBV5-5 .